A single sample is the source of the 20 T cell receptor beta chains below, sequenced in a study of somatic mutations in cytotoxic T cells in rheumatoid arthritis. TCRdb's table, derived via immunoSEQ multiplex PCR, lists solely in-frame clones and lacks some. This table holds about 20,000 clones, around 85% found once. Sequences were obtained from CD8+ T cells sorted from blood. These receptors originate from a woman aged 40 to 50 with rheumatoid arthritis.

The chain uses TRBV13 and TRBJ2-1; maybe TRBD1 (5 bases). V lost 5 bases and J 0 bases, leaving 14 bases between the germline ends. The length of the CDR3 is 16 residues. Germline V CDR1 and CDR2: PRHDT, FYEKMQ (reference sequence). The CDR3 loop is CASSGYQGGSYNEQFF. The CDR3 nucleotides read TGTGCCAGCAGCGGATATCAGGGTGGCTCCTACAATGAGCAGTTCTTC.

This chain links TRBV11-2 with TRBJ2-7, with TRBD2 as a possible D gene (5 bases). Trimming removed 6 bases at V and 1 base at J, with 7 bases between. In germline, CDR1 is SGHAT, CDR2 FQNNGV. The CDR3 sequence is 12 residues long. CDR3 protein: CASSEGSYEQYF. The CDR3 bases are TGTGCCAGCAGTGAGGGATCCTACGAGCAGTACTTC.

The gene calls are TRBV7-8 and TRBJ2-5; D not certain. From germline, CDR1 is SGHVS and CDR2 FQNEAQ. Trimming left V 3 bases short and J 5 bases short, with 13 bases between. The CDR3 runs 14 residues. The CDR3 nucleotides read TGTGCCAGCAGCTTCAAAGAACTCTGGGAGACCCAGTACTTC. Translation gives CASSFKELWETQYF. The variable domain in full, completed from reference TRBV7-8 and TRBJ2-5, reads GAGVSQSPRYKVAKRGQDVALRCDPISGHVSLFWYQQALGQGPEFLTYFQNEAQLDKSGLPSDRFFAERPEGSVSTLKIQRTQQEDSAVYLCASSFKELWETQYFGPGTRLLVL.

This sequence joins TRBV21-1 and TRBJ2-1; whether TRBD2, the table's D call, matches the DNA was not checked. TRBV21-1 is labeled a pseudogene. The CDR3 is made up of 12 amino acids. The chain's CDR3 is CAGGAGRDEQFF. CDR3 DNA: TGTGCCGGAGGGGCAGGGAGGGATGAGCAGTTCTTC.

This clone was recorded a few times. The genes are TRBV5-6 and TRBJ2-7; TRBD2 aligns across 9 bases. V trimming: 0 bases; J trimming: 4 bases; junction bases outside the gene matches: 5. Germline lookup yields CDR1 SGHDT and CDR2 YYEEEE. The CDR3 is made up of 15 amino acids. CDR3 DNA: TGTGCCAGCAGCTTGGGAAGCGGGGGGAGTTACGAGCAGTACTTC. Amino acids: CASSLGSGGSYEQYF.

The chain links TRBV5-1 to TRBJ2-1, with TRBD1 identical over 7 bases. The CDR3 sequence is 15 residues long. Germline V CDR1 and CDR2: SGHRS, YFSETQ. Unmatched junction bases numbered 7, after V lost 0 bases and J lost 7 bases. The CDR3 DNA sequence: TGCGCCAGCAGCTTGGACAGGGGAAACGGGAATGAGCAGTTCTTC. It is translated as CASSLDRGNGNEQFF.

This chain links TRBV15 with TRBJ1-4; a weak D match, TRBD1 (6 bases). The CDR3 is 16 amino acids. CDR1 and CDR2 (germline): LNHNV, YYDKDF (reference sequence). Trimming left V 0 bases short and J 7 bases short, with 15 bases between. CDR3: CATSRDKRQAGEKLFF. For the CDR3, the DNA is TGTGCCACCAGCAGAGATAAGAGACAGGCTGGTGAAAAACTGTTTTTT.

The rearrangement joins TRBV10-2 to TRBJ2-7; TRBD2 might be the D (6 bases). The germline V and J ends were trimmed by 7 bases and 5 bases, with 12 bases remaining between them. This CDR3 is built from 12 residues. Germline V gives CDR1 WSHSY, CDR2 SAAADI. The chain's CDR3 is CASTWGGDEQYF. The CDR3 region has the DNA TGCGCCAGCACGTGGGGCGGGGACGAGCAGTACTTC.

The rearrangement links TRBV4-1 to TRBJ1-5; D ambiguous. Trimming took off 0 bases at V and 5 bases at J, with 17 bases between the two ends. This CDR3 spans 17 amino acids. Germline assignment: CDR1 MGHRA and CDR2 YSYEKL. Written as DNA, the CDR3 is TGCGCCAGCAGCCAAGAATGGGGTGGTTCGGGGTATCAGCCCCAGCATTTT. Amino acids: CASSQEWGGSGYQPQHF.

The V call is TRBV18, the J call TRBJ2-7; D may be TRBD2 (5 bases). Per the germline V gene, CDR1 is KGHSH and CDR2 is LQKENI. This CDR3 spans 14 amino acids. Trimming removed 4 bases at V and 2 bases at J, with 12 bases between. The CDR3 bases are TGTGCCAGCTCACTAGCGACCACCCCCTACGAGCAGTACTTC. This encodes CASSLATTPYEQYF.

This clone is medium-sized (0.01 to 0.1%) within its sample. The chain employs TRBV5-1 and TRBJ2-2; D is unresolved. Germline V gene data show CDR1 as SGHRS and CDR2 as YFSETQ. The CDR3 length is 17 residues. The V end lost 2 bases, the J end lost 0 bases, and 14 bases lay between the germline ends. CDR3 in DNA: TGCGCCAGCAGCTTCTCCCAGGCTCTTACGAACACCGGGGAGCTGTTTTTT. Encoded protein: CASSFSQALTNTGELFF.

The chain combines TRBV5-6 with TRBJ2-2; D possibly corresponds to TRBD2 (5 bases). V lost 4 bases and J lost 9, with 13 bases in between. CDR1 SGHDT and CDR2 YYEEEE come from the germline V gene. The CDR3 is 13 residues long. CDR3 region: CASSPGWERELFF. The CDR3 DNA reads TGTGCCAGCAGCCCGGGGTGGGAGCGGGAGCTGTTTTTT.

Written as DNA, the CDR3 is TGTGCCAGCAGCTTAGGCCGGGCGGGAGGCGCCTACAATGAGCAGTTCTTC. The encoded protein is CASSLGRAGGAYNEQFF. The chain has TRBV13 and TRBJ2-1; 8 bases map to TRBD2. Germline V CDR1 and CDR2: PRHDT, FYEKMQ (reference sequence). V dropped 0 bases and J dropped 2; count of bases not matched to a gene: 6. CDR3 length: 17 residues.

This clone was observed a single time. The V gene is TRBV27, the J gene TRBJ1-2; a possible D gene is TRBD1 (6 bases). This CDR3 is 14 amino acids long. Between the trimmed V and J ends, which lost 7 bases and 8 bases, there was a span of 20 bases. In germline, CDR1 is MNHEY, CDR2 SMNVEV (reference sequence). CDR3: CASTQGGGMRGYTF. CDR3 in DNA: TGTGCCAGCACCCAAGGGGGGGGAATGAGGGGCTACACCTTC.

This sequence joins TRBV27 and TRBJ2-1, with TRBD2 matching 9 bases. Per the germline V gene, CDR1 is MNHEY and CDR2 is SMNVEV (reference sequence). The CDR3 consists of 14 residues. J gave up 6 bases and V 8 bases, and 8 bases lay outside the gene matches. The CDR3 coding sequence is TGTGCCAGCGGACCGGGACTAGCTTTCAATGAGCAGTTCTTC. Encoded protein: CASGPGLAFNEQFF.

The CDR3 region is CASSLAGTKSDEQYF. The CDR3 coding sequence is TGTGCCAGCAGCTTAGCGGGGACAAAGAGCGACGAGCAGTACTTC. The chain employs TRBV7-6 and TRBJ2-5; a weak D match, TRBD1 (6 bases). Near its end, the DNA agrees better with TRBJ2-7, so the J call may be wrong. Germline V lookup: CDR1 SGHVS, CDR2 FNYEAQ. The CDR3 is 15 amino acids.

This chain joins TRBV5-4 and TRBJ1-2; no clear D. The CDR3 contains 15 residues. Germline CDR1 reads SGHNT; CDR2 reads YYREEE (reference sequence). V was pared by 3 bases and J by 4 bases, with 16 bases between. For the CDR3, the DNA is TGTGCCAGCAGCTCCGGCTTCTTGGGCGCCTATGGCTACACCTTC. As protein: CASSSGFLGAYGYTF.

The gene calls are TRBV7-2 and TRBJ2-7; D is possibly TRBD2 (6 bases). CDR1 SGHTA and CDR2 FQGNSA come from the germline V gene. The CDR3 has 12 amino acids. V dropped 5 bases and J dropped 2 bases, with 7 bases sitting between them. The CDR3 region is CASSGGTYEQYF. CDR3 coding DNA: TGTGCCAGCAGCGGGGGGACCTACGAGCAGTACTTC. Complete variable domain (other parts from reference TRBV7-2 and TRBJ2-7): GAGVSQSPSNKVTEKGKDVELRCDPISGHTALYWYRQSLGQGLEFLIYFQGNSAPDKSGLPSDRFSAERTGGSVSTLTIQRTQQEDSAVYLCASSGGTYEQYFGPGTRLTVT.

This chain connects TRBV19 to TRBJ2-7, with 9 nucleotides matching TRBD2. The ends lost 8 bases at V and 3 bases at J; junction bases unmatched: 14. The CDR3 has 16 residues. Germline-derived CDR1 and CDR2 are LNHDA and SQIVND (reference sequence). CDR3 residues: CASRFSGLAHNYEQYF. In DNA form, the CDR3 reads TGTGCCAGTCGATTCTCAGGACTAGCGCACAACTACGAGCAGTACTTC.

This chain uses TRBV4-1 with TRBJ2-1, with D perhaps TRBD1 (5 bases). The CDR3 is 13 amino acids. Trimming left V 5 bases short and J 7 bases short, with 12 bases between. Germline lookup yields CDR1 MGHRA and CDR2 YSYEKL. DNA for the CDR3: TGCGCCAGCAGCTTAGATCCAGGGAATGAGCAGTTCTTC. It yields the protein CASSLDPGNEQFF.